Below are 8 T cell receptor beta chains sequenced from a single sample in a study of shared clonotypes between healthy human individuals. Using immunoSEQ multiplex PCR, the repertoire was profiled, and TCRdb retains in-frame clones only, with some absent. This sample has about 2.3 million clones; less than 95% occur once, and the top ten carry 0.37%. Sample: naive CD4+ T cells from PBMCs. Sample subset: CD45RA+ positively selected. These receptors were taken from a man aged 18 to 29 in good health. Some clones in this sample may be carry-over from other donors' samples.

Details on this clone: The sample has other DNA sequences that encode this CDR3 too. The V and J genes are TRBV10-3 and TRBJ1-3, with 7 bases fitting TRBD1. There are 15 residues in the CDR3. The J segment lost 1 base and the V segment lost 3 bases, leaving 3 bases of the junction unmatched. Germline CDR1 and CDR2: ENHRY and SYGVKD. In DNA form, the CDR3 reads TGTGCCATCAGTGAACGACAGGGTTCTGGAAACACCATATATTTT. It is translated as CAISERQGSGNTIYF.

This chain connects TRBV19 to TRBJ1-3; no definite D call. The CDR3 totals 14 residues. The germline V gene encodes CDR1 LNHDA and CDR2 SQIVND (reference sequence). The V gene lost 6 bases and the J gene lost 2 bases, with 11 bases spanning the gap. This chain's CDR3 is CASSVTGAGNTIYF. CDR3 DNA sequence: TGTGCCAGTAGCGTAACTGGGGCTGGAAACACCATATATTTT.

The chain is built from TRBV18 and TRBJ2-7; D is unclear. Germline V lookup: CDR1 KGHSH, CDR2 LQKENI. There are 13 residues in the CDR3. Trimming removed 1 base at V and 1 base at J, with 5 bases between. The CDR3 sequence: CASSPRASYEQYF. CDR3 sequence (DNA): TGTGCCAGCTCACCACGAGCTTCCTACGAGCAGTACTTC.

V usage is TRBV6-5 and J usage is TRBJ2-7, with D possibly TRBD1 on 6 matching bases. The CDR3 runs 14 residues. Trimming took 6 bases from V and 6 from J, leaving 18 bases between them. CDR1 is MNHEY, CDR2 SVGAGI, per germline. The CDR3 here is CASRRNRDIGEQYF. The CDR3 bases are TGTGCCAGCAGACGCAACCGGGACATTGGCGAGCAGTACTTC.

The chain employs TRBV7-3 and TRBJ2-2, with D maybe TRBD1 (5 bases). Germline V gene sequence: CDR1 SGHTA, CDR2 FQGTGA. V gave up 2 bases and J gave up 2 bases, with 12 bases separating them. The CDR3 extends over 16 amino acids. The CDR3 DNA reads TGTGCCAGCAGCTTAGTTGCGACAGTCAACACCGGGGAGCTGTTTTTT. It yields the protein CASSLVATVNTGELFF.

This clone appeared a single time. CDR3 protein: CASSYSWDGGRGTQYF. As DNA, the CDR3 is TGTGCCAGCAGTTACTCATGGGACGGGGGTCGGGGGACCCAGTACTTC. The J gene is TRBJ2-5, the V gene TRBV6-5; D is perhaps TRBD2 (6 bases). V was pared by 0 bases and J by 7 bases, with 18 bases between. Germline V gene data show CDR1 as MNHEY and CDR2 as SVGAGI. The length of the CDR3 is 16 residues.

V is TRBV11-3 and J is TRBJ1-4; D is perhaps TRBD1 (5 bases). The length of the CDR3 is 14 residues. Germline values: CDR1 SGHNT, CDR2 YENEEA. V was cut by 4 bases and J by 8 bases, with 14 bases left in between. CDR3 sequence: CASSSWGRDEKLFF. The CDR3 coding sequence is TGTGCCAGCAGCTCTTGGGGCAGGGACGAAAAACTGTTTTTT.

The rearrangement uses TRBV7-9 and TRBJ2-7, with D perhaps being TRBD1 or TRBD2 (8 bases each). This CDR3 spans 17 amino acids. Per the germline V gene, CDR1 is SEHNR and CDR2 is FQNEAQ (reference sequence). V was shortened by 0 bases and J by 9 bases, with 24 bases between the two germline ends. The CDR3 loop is CASSLAPGGQGARGQYF. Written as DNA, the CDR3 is TGTGCCAGCAGCTTAGCCCCGGGGGGGCAGGGGGCGCGCGGGCAGTACTTC. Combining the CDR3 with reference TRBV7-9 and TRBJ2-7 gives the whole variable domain DTGVSQNPRHKITKRGQNVTFRCDPISEHNRLYWYRQTLGQGPEFLTYFQNEAQLEKSRLLSDRFSAERPKGSFSTLEIQRTEQGDSAMYLCASSLAPGGQGARGQYFGPGTRLTVT.